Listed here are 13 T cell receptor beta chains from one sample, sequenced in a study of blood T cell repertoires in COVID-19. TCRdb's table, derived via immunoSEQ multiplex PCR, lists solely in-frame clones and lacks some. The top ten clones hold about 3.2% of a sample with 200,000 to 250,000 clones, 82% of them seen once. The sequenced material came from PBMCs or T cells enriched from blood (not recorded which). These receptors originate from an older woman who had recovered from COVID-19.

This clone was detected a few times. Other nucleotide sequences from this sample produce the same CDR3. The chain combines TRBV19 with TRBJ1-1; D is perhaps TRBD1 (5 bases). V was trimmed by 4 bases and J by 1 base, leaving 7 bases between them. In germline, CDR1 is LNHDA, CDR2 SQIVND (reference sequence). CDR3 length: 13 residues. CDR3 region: CASSTTANTEAFF. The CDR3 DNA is TGTGCCAGTAGTACGACAGCGAACACTGAAGCTTTCTTT.

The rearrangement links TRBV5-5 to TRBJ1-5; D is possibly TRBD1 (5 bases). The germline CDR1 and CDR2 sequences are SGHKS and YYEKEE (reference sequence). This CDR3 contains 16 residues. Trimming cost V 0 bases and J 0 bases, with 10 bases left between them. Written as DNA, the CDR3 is TGTGCCAGCAGCTTGGGCCAGGGAATTAGCAATCAGCCCCAGCATTTT. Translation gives CASSLGQGISNQPQHF.

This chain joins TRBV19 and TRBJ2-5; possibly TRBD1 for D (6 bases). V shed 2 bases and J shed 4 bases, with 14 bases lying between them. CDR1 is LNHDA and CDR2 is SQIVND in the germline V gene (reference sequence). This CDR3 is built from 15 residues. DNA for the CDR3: TGTGCCAGTAGTATAAGGCTGGTACAGGGAGAGACCCAGTACTTC. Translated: CASSIRLVQGETQYF.

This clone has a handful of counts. CDR3 DNA: TGCGCCAGCAGCTTGGCAGGGGTAACTGCCGGGGAGCTGTTTTTT. It specifies CASSLAGVTAGELFF. This sequence joins TRBV5-1 and TRBJ2-2; D may be TRBD1 (6 bases). The CDR3 has 15 amino acids. Germline V gives CDR1 SGHRS, CDR2 YFSETQ. V was cut by 0 bases and J by 6 bases, with 12 bases left in between.

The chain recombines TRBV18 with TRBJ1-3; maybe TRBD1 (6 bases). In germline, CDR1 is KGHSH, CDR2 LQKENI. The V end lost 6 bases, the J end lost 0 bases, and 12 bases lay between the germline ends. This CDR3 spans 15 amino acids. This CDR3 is CASSLDRTSGNTIYF. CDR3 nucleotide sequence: TGTGCCAGCTCTCTTGACAGGACCTCTGGAAACACCATATATTTT.

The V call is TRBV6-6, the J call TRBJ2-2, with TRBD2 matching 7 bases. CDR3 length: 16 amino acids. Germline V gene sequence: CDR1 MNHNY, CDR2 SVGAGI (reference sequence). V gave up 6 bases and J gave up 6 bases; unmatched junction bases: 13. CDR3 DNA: TGTGCCAGCAGCACGTCGTTTGGGGGGGAAGCCGGGGAGCTGTTTTTT. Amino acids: CASSTSFGGEAGELFF.

CDR3 sequence: CASSLRASGFSTDTQYF. The CDR3 DNA is TGTGCCAGCAGCTTGCGGGCTAGCGGGTTTAGCACAGATACGCAGTATTTT. V usage is TRBV5-4 and J usage is TRBJ2-3; 8 nucleotides align to TRBD2. Germline CDR1 is SGHNT and CDR2 is YYREEE (reference sequence). This CDR3 contains 17 residues. V shed 1 base and J 0 bases; nucleotides not matched to a gene: 7.

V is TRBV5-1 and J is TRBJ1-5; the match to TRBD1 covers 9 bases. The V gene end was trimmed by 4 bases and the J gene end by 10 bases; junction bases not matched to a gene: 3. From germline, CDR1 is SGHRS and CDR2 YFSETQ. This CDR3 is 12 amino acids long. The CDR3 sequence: CASSPTGGPQHF. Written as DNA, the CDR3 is TGCGCCAGCAGCCCGACAGGGGGACCCCAGCATTTT. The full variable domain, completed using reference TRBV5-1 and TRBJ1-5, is KAGVTQTPRYLIKTRGQQVTLSCSPISGHRSVSWYQQTPGQGLQFLFEYFSETQRNKGNFPGRFSGRQFSNSRSEMNVSTLELGDSALYLCASSPTGGPQHFGDGTRLSIL.

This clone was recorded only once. In DNA, the CDR3 is TGTGCCAGCAGGCTAGCGGGGGCCGGGGAGCTGTTTTTT. Translated, it gives CASRLAGAGELFF. V is TRBV12-3 or TRBV12-4 and J is TRBJ2-2; 10 positions agree with TRBD2. CDR3 size: 13 residues. V lost 6 bases to trimming and J lost 6 bases; unmatched junction nucleotides: 1.

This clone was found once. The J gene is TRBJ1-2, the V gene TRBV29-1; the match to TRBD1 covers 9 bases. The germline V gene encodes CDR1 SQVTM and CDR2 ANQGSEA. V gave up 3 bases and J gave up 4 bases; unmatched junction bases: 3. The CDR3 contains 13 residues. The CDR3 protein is CSVEGQGIYGYTF. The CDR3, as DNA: TGCAGCGTTGAGGGACAGGGAATCTATGGCTACACCTTC.

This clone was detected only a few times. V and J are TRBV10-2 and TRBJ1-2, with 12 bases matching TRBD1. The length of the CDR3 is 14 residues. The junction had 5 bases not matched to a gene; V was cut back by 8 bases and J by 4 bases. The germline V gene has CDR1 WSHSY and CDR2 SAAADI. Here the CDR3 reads CASGDRGLGYGYTF. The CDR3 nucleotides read TGCGCCAGCGGGGACAGGGGGCTCGGCTATGGCTACACCTTC.

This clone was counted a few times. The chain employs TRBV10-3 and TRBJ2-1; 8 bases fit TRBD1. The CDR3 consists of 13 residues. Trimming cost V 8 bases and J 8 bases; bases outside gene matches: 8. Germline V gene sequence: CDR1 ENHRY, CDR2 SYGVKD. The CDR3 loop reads CAIGVQGGDEQFF. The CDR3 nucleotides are TGTGCCATCGGGGTACAGGGGGGCGATGAGCAGTTCTTC.

As DNA, the CDR3 is TGCGCCAGCAGCCACGGCCAGGGGGCGCCGGATGGCTACACCTTC. Translating it yields CASSHGQGAPDGYTF. The chain uses TRBV5-1 and TRBJ1-2; 8 bases fit TRBD1. The V and J ends lost 4 bases and 6 bases, in that order; junction bases with no gene match: 11. Germline CDR1 reads SGHRS; CDR2 reads YFSETQ. The CDR3 is made up of 15 amino acids.